This T cell receptor beta chain stems from a study of blood T cells in healthy people across ages. With 5 bases removed from V and 4 bases from J, the gap between germline ends came to 7 bases. Germline CDR1 and CDR2: MNHEY and SMNVEV (reference sequence). The CDR3 contains 12 residues. The use of a sample-barcoded 5' primer and a J-beta primer mix characterized a second PCR of 7 to 11 cycles. TCRdb reprocessed the 5' RACE reads via MiXCR and lists one record per CDR3 protein. The profile shows over a million distinct CDR3 sequences, 20% to 25% of them singletons. These data were also reused for a study on T cells of mothers and their children.

This chain joins TRBV27 and TRBJ2-3; D is uncertain. The TCR was taken from a girl aged 2-10 years in good health. Sequencing was performed on blood. CDR3 protein: CASSTIPDTQYF. In DNA, the CDR3 is TGTGCCAGCAGTACCATACCAGATACGCAGTATTTT.